This T cell receptor beta chain was identified during a study of blood T cells in healthy people across ages. Trimming pared 6 bases from V and 15 bases from J, leaving 21 bases between. This CDR3 region has 13 residues. Together with a sample-barcoded 5' primer, a J-beta primer mix was included in a second PCR lasting roughly 6 to 12 cycles. TCRdb reprocessed the 5' RACE reads via MiXCR and lists one record per CDR3 protein. The data show about 670,000 distinct CDR3 sequences, with around 50% seen just once and roughly 12% held by the top ten. There were healthy Caucasian individuals from Russia, aged roughly 6 to 90, serving as donors. Findings and caveats of the study: Naive and antigen-experienced cells could not be conclusively compared, given unsorted PBMCs. Per million T cells, TCR beta diversity dropped roughly linearly as age increased.

Turning to this clonotype: Its antigen is as yet unknown.

Input material: blood. V is TRBV12-3 or TRBV12-4 and J is TRBJ2-1; weak D call: TRBD2 (5 bases). This sequence was found in a woman older than 75 in good health. CDR3 loop: CASSRLGRAPRFF. CDR3 nucleotides: TGTGCCAGCAGCAGGCTAGGGCGGGCCCCGCGGTTCTTC.